A selection of T cell receptor beta chains follows, all from one sample in a study of blood T cell repertoires in COVID-19. Method: immunoSEQ multiplex PCR; TCRdb's copy keeps in-frame clones and lacks some. The table shows roughly 38,000 clones, with around 83% occurring only once. Sequenced material: peripheral blood. Source of these receptors: a man over 45 in a cohort sampled during active COVID-19. Each CDR3 is given without its conserved first and last residue.

J gene,V gene,CDR3 protein
TRBJ2-1,TRBV6-2/TRBV6-3,ASSDSGGALYEQF
TRBJ2-5,TRBV28,ASRASGGAGETQY
TRBJ2-1,TRBV7-6,ASSLSTGTSGVYNEQF
TRBJ2-7,TRBV28,ASTTKRGRPYEQY
TRBJ1-6,TRBV27,ASSLRPGISDSPLH
TRBJ2-1,TRBV4-1,ATRAIEGSNEQF
TRBJ2-5,TRBV7-9,ASSFPRIAGEETQY
TRBJ1-2,TRBV4-1,ASSQGTATNYGYT
TRBJ1-1,TRBV7-3,ASSLDSTGVGAF
TRBJ2-3,TRBV7-9,ASSFSPAGGTDTQY
TRBJ2-2,TRBV9,ASSVVDTGELF
TRBJ2-7,TRBV9,ASSVAGVAYEQY
TRBJ1-3,TRBV7-2,ASSLSFRGGTGNTIY
TRBJ2-1,TRBV9,ASSVASSYNEQF
TRBJ1-2,TRBV6-5,ASSSGTVYGYT
TRBJ2-3,TRBV6-6,ASTPGLWADTQY
TRBJ1-2,TRBV9,ARGGETHGYT
TRBJ2-3,TRBV5-1,ASSLGTLSGDTQY
TRBJ1-2,TRBV6-5,ASRKPGQGGDGYT
TRBJ1-3,TRBV6-6,ASRGDTGWDTIY
TRBJ2-2,TRBV9,ASSRQFNGELF
TRBJ1-1,TRBV3-1/TRBV3-2,ASSQVGQEAF
TRBJ2-5,TRBV5-1,ASRTSGTLGEETQY
TRBJ1-2,TRBV19,ASNIQGTYGYT
TRBJ2-2,TRBV9,ASSLPTRGAGTGELF